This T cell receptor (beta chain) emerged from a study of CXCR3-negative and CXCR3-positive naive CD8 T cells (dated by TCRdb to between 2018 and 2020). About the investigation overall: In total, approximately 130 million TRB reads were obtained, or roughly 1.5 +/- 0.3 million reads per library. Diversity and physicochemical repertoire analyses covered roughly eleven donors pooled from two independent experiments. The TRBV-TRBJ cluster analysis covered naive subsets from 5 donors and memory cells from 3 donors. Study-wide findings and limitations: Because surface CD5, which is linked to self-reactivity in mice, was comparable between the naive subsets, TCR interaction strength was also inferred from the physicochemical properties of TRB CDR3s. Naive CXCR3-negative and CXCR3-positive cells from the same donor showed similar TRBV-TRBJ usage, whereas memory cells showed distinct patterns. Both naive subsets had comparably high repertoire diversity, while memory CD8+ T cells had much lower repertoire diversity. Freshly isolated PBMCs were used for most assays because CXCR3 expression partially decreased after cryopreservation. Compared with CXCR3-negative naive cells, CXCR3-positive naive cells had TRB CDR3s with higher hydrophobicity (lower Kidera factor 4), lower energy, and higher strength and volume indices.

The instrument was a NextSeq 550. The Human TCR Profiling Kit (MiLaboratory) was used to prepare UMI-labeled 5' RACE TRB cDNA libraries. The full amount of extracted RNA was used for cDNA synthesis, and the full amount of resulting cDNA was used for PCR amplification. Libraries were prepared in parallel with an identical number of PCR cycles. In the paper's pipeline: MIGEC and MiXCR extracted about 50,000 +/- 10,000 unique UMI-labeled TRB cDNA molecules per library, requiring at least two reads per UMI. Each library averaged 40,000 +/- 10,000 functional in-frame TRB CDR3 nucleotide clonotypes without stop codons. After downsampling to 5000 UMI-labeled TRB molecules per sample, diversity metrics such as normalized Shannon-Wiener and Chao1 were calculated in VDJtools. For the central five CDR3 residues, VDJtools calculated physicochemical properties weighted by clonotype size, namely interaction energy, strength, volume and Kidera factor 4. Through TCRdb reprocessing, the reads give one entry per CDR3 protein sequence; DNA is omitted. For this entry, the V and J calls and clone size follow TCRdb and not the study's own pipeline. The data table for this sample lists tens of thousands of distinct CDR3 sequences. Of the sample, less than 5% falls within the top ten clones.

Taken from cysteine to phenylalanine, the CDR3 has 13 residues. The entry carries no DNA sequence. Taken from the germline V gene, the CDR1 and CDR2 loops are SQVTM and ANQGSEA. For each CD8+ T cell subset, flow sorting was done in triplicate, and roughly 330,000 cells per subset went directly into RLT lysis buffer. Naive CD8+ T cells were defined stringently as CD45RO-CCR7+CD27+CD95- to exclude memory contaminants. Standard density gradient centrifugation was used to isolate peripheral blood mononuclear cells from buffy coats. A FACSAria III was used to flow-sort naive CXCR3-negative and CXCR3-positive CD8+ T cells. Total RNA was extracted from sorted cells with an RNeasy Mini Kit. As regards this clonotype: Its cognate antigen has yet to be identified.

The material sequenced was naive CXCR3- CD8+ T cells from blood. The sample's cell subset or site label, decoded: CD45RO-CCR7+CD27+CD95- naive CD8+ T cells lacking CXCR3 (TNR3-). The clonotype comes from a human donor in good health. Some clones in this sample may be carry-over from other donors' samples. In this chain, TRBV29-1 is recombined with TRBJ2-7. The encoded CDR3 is CSVEGQTSYEQYF.